This T cell receptor beta chain was found in a study of T cells in Graves' hyperthyroidism and ophthalmopathy. Broader study findings: A model of 13 V-J pairs discriminated ophthalmopathy from stable hyperthyroidism. Most clonotypes expanded in thyroid above 0.001 were likewise present in blood.

It was RNA transcripts that yielded the amplified TCR beta CDR3 regions. With the HTBI primer set, the TCR CDR3 went through a first round of RT-PCR. Using its own MiXCR run on the multiplex PCR reads, TCRdb lists one record per CDR3 protein. The sample yields approximately 600,000 distinct CDR3 sequences, less than 25% seen once. Researchers barred patients who had uncontrolled infection, other autoimmune disease, pregnancy or lactation. CDR3 length equals 13 residues. CDR1 is SQVTM and CDR2 is ANQGSEA in the germline V gene. Germline trimming cut 4 bases from V and 4 bases from J; bases unmatched to any gene: 2. On this clonotype itself: Its antigen remains unknown.

Sequenced input: blood. The chain couples TRBV29-1 to TRBJ1-2; 11 bases agree with TRBD1. This sequence originates from a man younger than 40 with Graves' ophthalmopathy. The CDR3 bases are TGCAGCGTTGGGGGACAGGGGGGCTATGGCTACACCTTC. Its protein is CSVGGQGGYGYTF.